One T cell receptor beta chain is described in this entry. Its antigen remains unknown. V lost 1 base and J lost 3, with 16 bases in between. The CDR3 length is 16 residues. Germline V gene lookup returns CDR1 MGHRA and CDR2 YSYEKL. This sample stems from a study of cytomegalovirus exposure and HLA in healthy donors. General study findings and limits: Cytomegalovirus status, reportedly, was diagnosed with high specificity and sensitivity by the classifier. A later analysis found first-cohort TCR clusters tended to co-occur in the 90 to 150 validation repertoires.

Method: immunoSEQ multiplex PCR; TCRdb's copy keeps in-frame clones and lacks some. The repertoire holds under 250,000 clones, with around nine tenths as singletons. The V call is TRBV4-1, the J call TRBJ2-7, with D possibly being TRBD1 (6 bases). Sequenced input: PBMCs. This clonotype was obtained from a woman in her late teens or twenties in good health and CMV-seropositive. This chain's CDR3 is CASSQVVQGGVYEQYF. The DNA of the CDR3 is TGCGCCAGCAGCCAAGTGGTACAGGGTGGGGTCTACGAGCAGTACTTC.